The rows below give T cell receptor beta chains drawn from one sample of a study of cytomegalovirus exposure and HLA in healthy donors. The data were produced by immunoSEQ multiplex PCR, yet TCRdb's version contains in-frame clones alone and is incomplete. The table lists about 140,000 clones, about 80% of them singletons. The specimen sequenced was PBMCs. These TCRs come from a man younger than 40 in good health and CMV-seronegative. Each CDR3 is given with its conserved first and last residue. The D gene is left open where the match is weak. Some rows mark clone size as missing; the rest say once, few, many or name a class of expanded clone.

TRBV10-2	-	-	TRBJ1-3	CASTERGNTIYF	TGCGCCAGCACCGAACGGGGAAACACCATATATTTT
TRBV5-1	few	-	TRBJ1-2	CASSPGKQADRLWGYTF	TGCGCCAGCAGCCCGGGTAAACAGGCCGATCGTCTCTGGGGCTACACCTTC
TRBV5-6	-	-	TRBJ2-5	CASSLYRKETQYF	TGTGCCAGCAGCTTGTACAGAAAAGAGACCCAGTACTTC
TRBV5-1	-	TRBD1	TRBJ2-1	CASSFDRGEQFF	TGCGCCAGCAGCTTCGACAGGGGAGAGCAGTTCTTC
TRBV6-6	-	TRBD1	TRBJ1-1	CASSYSDRGQRAFF	TGTGCCAGCAGTTACTCCGACAGGGGGCAGAGAGCTTTCTTT
TRBV28	-	TRBD2	TRBJ2-7	CASSSGLAGFYEQYF	TGTGCCAGCAGCTCTGGACTAGCGGGATTCTACGAGCAGTACTTC
TRBV29-1	-	-	TRBJ2-3	CSVAQKIVTDTQYF	TGCAGCGTTGCCCAGAAAATCGTCACAGATACGCAGTATTTT
TRBV6-1	-	-	TRBJ1-1	CASSGTLGAQAFF	TGTGCCAGCAGTGGAACCCTGGGGGCGCAAGCTTTCTTT
TRBV10-2	-	-	TRBJ2-2	CASREQGNTGELFF	TGCGCCAGCAGGGAACAGGGAAACACCGGGGAGCTGTTTTTT
TRBV6-1	-	TRBD2	TRBJ2-5	CASSRTGGGETQYF	TGTGCCAGCAGTCGGACTGGGGGAGGGGAGACCCAGTACTTC
TRBV29-1	-	-	TRBJ2-7	CSVEDRGFYEQYF	TGCAGCGTTGAAGATCGGGGGTTCTACGAGCAGTACTTC
TRBV6-5	-	-	TRBJ1-5	CASSYFTGTDQPQHF	TGTGCCAGCAGTTACTTCACAGGGACGGATCAGCCCCAGCATTTT
TRBV9	-	TRBD2	TRBJ2-6	CASSPGLAGVYSGANVLTF	TGTGCCAGCAGCCCGGGACTAGCGGGAGTTTACTCTGGGGCCAACGTCCTGACTTTC
TRBV7-9	-	TRBD2	TRBJ2-1	CASSLEKTSGGGNEQFF	TGTGCCAGCAGCTTAGAAAAGACTAGCGGGGGTGGTAATGAGCAGTTCTTC
TRBV6-1	-	-	TRBJ2-3	CASSANSLQYF	TGTGCCAGCAGTGCTAATAGTCTGCAGTATTTT
TRBV30	-	TRBD1	TRBJ1-2	CAWSAGQGKVGYTF	TGTGCCTGGAGTGCGGGACAGGGGAAGGTTGGCTACACCTTC
TRBV25-1	-	-	TRBJ1-1	CASSDPRLNTEAFF	TGTGCCAGCAGTGATCCACGGTTGAACACTGAAGCTTTCTTT
TRBV20-1	-	-	TRBJ2-1	CSALLSNEQFF	TGCAGTGCCCTATTAAGCAATGAGCAGTTCTTC
TRBV7-3	-	-	TRBJ1-5	CASSWGVDQPQHF	TGTGCCAGCAGCTGGGGGGTCGATCAGCCCCAGCATTTT
TRBV9	-	-	TRBJ2-1	CASSVVLGSYNEQFF	TGTGCCAGCAGCGTAGTCCTCGGCTCCTACAATGAGCAGTTCTTC
TRBV10-3	-	-	TRBJ2-3	CAISESTSSADTQYF	TGTGCCATCAGTGAGTCTACTAGCAGTGCAGATACGCAGTATTTT
TRBV5-1	-	-	TRBJ1-1	CASSRDWNTEAFF	TGCGCCAGCAGCCGGGACTGGAACACTGAAGCTTTCTTT